This entry lists 24 T cell receptor beta chains sequenced from one sample in a study of CD8 T cells in ankylosing spondylitis. TCRdb reanalysed the 5' RACE reads using MiXCR and keeps one entry per CDR3 protein. Of 40,000 to 50,000 distinct CDR3 sequences in the sample, 2.5% to 3% were seen once. Sequencing used blood, either unsorted or a sorted T cell fraction (not recorded which). These TCRs come from a male donor with ankylosing spondylitis or in good health (not recorded which).

The table lists this clonotype with many counts. This chain joins TRBV9 and TRBJ1-5, with 12 positions matching TRBD1. The length of the CDR3 is 15 residues. Germline V gene sequence: CDR1 SGDLS, CDR2 YYNGEE. V gave up 4 bases and J gave up 6 bases; unmatched junction bases: 5. The CDR3 DNA sequence: TGTGCCAGCAGCTCGGGACAGGGGGCACCTCAGCCCCAGCATTTT. Protein product: CASSSGQGAPQPQHF.

In its sample, this clonotype was seen many times. The chain recombines TRBV9 with TRBJ2-7, with D unresolved. The germline CDR1 and CDR2 sequences are SGDLS and YYNGEE. The CDR3 sequence is 13 residues long. Trimming removed 3 bases at V and 7 bases at J, with 14 bases between. The CDR3 protein is CASSESPLGEQYF. The DNA for the CDR3 is TGTGCCAGCAGCGAGTCCCCTCTGGGTGAGCAGTACTTC.

This clonotype was seen many times. V gene TRBV9 combines with J gene TRBJ2-1; 11 bases map to TRBD2. The CDR3 length is 14 residues. Trimming removed 3 bases from V and 8 bases from J; junction bases left unmatched: 4. CDR1 is SGDLS, CDR2 YYNGEE, per germline. The CDR3 DNA reads TGTGCCAGCAGCGCCGGGACTAGCGGCCATGAGCAGTTCTTC. Its protein product is CASSAGTSGHEQFF.

There are many counts of this clonotype. CDR3 sequence: CASAWEYGTGELFF. CDR3 DNA: TGTGCCAGCGCGTGGGAGTACGGCACCGGGGAGCTGTTTTTT. The V call is TRBV9, the J call TRBJ2-2; the D gene is possibly TRBD2 (5 bases). The CDR3 runs to 14 residues. Germline V gives CDR1 SGDLS, CDR2 YYNGEE. The ends were cut back, 7 bases at V and 4 bases at J, with 14 bases in the middle.

This clonotype was seen ten or more times. The V gene is TRBV9, the J gene TRBJ2-1, with TRBD2 matching 7 bases. With V trimmed by 2 bases and J by 15 bases, 14 bases remained unmatched. From germline, CDR1 is SGDLS and CDR2 YYNGEE. The CDR3 extends over 14 amino acids. As DNA, the CDR3 is TGTGCCAGCAGCGTGCAGGGCGGGGCGGGAGCCCCGTTCTTC. Translating it yields CASSVQGGAGAPFF.

This clonotype was detected ten times or more. J is TRBJ2-4 and V is TRBV9, with D uncertain. V was trimmed by 4 bases and J by 6 bases, leaving 14 bases between them. CDR1 and CDR2 (germline): SGDLS, YYNGEE. This CDR3 region has 14 residues. Here the CDR3 DNA reads TGTGCCAGCAGCTCTCTCGTCGGCAGAAACATTCAGTACTTC. Amino acids: CASSSLVGRNIQYF.

This clonotype has at least ten counts. CDR3 coding DNA: TGTGCCAGCAGCGAGACGCTAGCGGGAGTTGAGCAGTTCTTC. Its protein product is CASSETLAGVEQFF. The chain couples TRBV9 to TRBJ2-1, with TRBD2 matching 10 bases. Germline V CDR1 and CDR2: SGDLS, YYNGEE. The CDR3 sequence is 14 residues long. V gave up 3 bases and J gave up 9 bases; unmatched junction bases: 6.

This clonotype is categorized as medium-sized. In DNA form, the CDR3 reads TGTGCCAGCAGCGCTCGGGACAGCTATGGCTACACCTTC. Residues: CASSARDSYGYTF. This chain uses TRBV9 with TRBJ1-2; 7 bases are a match to TRBD1. CDR1 and CDR2 from the germline V gene are SGDLS and YYNGEE. With 3 bases clipped from V and 4 bases from J, the junction kept 3 bases outside the gene matches. The CDR3 is made up of 13 amino acids.

This clonotype was counted at least ten times. The chain uses TRBV9 and TRBJ1-5; no firm D call. V was clipped by 3 bases and J by 3 bases, with 13 bases between them. Germline-derived CDR1 and CDR2 are SGDLS and YYNGEE. The CDR3 covers 15 residues. CDR3 sequence reads: CASSGGPGFNQPQHF. The CDR3, as DNA: TGTGCCAGCAGCGGAGGCCCGGGGTTCAATCAGCCCCAGCATTTT.

Many counts were recorded for this clonotype. V and J are TRBV9 and TRBJ2-1; weak D call: TRBD2 (6 bases). Germline CDR1 and CDR2: SGDLS and YYNGEE. This CDR3 has 14 residues. The V gene lost 3 bases and the J gene lost 0 bases, with 7 bases spanning the gap. The CDR3 reads CASSATSSYNEQFF. Written as DNA, the CDR3 is TGTGCCAGCAGCGCGACTAGCTCCTACAATGAGCAGTTCTTC.

This clonotype came up many times. The chain is built from TRBV9 and TRBJ2-1, with 12 bases matching TRBD2. Trimming took 2 bases from V and 4 from J; bases not matched to a gene: 1. Germline-derived CDR1 and CDR2 are SGDLS and YYNGEE. This CDR3 contains 15 residues. This chain's CDR3 is CASSVGTSGYNEQFF. In DNA, the CDR3 is TGTGCCAGCAGCGTCGGGACTAGCGGGTACAATGAGCAGTTCTTC.

This clonotype was seen only a few times. This chain's CDR3 is CASSVDVTSTDTQYF. The CDR3 region has the DNA TGTGCCAGCAGCGTAGATGTGACCTCCACAGATACGCAGTATTTT. The J gene is TRBJ2-3, the V gene TRBV9, with no clear D. This CDR3 contains 15 residues. V was cut by 0 bases and J by 2 bases, with 10 bases left in between. Germline lookup yields CDR1 SGDLS and CDR2 YYNGEE.

This clonotype was observed at least ten times. The V gene is TRBV9, the J gene TRBJ2-1; 8 bases are a match to TRBD1. V trimming: 3 bases; J trimming: 9 bases; junction bases outside the gene matches: 8. CDR1 is SGDLS and CDR2 is YYNGEE in the germline V gene. The CDR3 is 14 amino acids. Written as DNA, the CDR3 is TGTGCCAGCAGCGCACAAACAGGGGGAAGTGAGCAGTTCTTC. This codes for CASSAQTGGSEQFF.

The sample holds many counts of this clonotype. The gene calls are TRBV9 and TRBJ2-1; the match to TRBD2 covers 8 bases. This CDR3 contains 15 residues. V gave up 0 bases and J gave up 9 bases; unmatched junction bases: 8. The V gene's germline CDR1 is SGDLS and CDR2 YYNGEE. The CDR3 DNA sequence: TGTGCCAGCAGCGTAGTGAGCGGGGGATTCGGTGAGCAGTTCTTC. Its protein is CASSVVSGGFGEQFF.

This clonotype has a count of ten or more. The chain employs TRBV9 and TRBJ1-4, with 8 bases matching TRBD1. With 0 bases clipped from V and 8 bases from J, the junction kept 6 bases outside the gene matches. Looked up from germline, CDR1 is SGDLS and CDR2 is YYNGEE. CDR3 size: 15 residues. The CDR3 sequence is CASSVAQGAGEKLFF. CDR3 nucleotides: TGTGCCAGCAGCGTAGCTCAGGGGGCCGGCGAAAAACTGTTTTTT.

This clonotype was counted at least ten times. The rearrangement joins TRBV9 to TRBJ1-2; 9 bases line up with TRBD1. The ends lost 3 bases at V and 7 bases at J; junction bases unmatched: 4. The CDR3 is 13 amino acids. CDR1 SGDLS and CDR2 YYNGEE come from the germline V gene. The CDR3 DNA follows: TGTGCCAGCAGCGCGGGACAGGGATTTGGCTACACCTTC. It yields the protein CASSAGQGFGYTF.

This clonotype was seen repeatedly, ten times or more. V is TRBV9 and J is TRBJ2-7; 10 bases map to TRBD2. CDR1 SGDLS and CDR2 YYNGEE come from the germline V gene. V dropped 2 bases and J dropped 3; count of bases not matched to a gene: 8. This CDR3 spans 16 amino acids. In DNA, the CDR3 is TGTGCCAGCAGCGTCGCTTCTAGCGGGGGCGTCTACGAGCAGTACTTC. This gives the protein CASSVASSGGVYEQYF. Full variable domain (missing parts from reference TRBV9 and TRBJ2-7): DSGVTQTPKHLITATGQRVTLRCSPRSGDLSVYWYQQSLDQGLQFLIQYYNGEERAKGNILERFSAQQFPDLHSELNLSSLELGDSALYFCASSVASSGGVYEQYFGPGTRLTVT.

This clonotype was seen repeatedly, ten times or more. The V call is TRBV9, the J call TRBJ2-2; no clear D. There are 18 residues in the CDR3. CDR1 SGDLS and CDR2 YYNGEE come from the germline V gene. Trimming pared 0 bases from V and 0 bases from J, leaving 15 bases between. The CDR3 coding sequence is TGTGCCAGCAGCGTAGTCGGGTTACGGAATGCGAACACCGGGGAGCTGTTTTTT. Translated, it gives CASSVVGLRNANTGELFF.

This clonotype was observed many times. The chain carries TRBV9 and TRBJ2-1; 8 nucleotides align to TRBD1. Germline V gene data show CDR1 as SGDLS and CDR2 as YYNGEE. This CDR3 is 14 amino acids long. Trimming at V came to 4 bases and at J to 10 bases, leaving 10 bases not matched to a gene. DNA of the CDR3: TGTGCCAGCAGCTCCCAGGGGGCCGCCTCCGAGCAGTTCTTC. It is translated as CASSSQGAASEQFF.

The table lists this clonotype with many counts. The chain recombines TRBV9 with TRBJ2-5; TRBD1 aligns across 12 bases. CDR1 and CDR2 (germline): SGDLS, YYNGEE. CDR3 size: 15 residues. J was trimmed by 5 bases and V by 4 bases; bases with no gene match: 6. CDR3 DNA sequence: TGTGCCAGCAGCTTAGGGACAGGGGGCAGCGAGACCCAGTACTTC. Translated: CASSLGTGGSETQYF.

This clonotype was seen many times. This chain connects TRBV9 to TRBJ1-2, with 8 nucleotides matching TRBD1. Germline assignment: CDR1 SGDLS and CDR2 YYNGEE. The junction had 13 bases not matched to a gene; V was cut back by 4 bases and J by 2 bases. There are 17 residues in the CDR3. The chain's CDR3 is CASSRLAVQGANYGYTF. The CDR3 nucleotides are TGTGCCAGCAGCCGACTTGCGGTGCAGGGGGCAAACTATGGCTACACCTTC.

There are many counts of this clonotype. This chain links TRBV9 with TRBJ1-4; D is possibly TRBD1 (6 bases). V lost 4 bases and J 3 bases, leaving 16 bases between the germline ends. The CDR3 consists of 16 residues. Germline CDR1 SGDLS, CDR2 YYNGEE. CDR3 nucleotide sequence: TGTGCCAGCAGCCTCCGGCCCAGGACAGCTAATGAAAAACTGTTTTTT. It codes for CASSLRPRTANEKLFF.

This clonotype was detected many times. This chain connects TRBV9 to TRBJ2-1; D is ambiguous. The germline V gene encodes CDR1 SGDLS and CDR2 YYNGEE. Trimming removed 0 bases at V and 0 bases at J, with 13 bases between. CDR3 length: 17 residues. CDR3 nucleotides: TGTGCCAGCAGCGTAGGGTACGTGGCAAGCTCCTACAATGAGCAGTTCTTC. It codes for CASSVGYVASSYNEQFF.

There are many counts of this clonotype. This rearrangement joins TRBV9 to TRBJ1-2, with 12 bases lining up with TRBD1. Germline lookup yields CDR1 SGDLS and CDR2 YYNGEE. The length of the CDR3 is 15 residues. V lost 2 bases, J lost 3 bases, and 2 bases stayed unmatched. This CDR3 reads CASSVGTGGYYGYTF. For the CDR3, the DNA is TGTGCCAGCAGCGTGGGGACAGGGGGCTACTATGGCTACACCTTC.